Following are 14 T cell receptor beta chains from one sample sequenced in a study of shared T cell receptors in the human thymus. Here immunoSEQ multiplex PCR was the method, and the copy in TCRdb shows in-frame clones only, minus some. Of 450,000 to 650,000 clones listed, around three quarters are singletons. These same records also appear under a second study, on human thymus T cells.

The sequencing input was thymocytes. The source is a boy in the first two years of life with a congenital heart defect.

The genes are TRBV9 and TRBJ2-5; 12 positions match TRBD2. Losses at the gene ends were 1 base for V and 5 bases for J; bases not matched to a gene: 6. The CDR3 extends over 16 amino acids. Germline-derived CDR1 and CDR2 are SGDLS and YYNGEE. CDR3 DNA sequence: TGTGCCAGCAGCGTACAGACTAGCGGGAGCTGGGAGACCCAGTACTTC. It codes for CASSVQTSGSWETQYF.

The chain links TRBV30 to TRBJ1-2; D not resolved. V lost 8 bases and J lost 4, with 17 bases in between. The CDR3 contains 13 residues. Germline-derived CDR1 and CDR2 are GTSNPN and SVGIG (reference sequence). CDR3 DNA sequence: TGTGCCCTACGTATGAGCGGCGGCTATGGCTACACCTTC. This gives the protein CALRMSGGYGYTF.

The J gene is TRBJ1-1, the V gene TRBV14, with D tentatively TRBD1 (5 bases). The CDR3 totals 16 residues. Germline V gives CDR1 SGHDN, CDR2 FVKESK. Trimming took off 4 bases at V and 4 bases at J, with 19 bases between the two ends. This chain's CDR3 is CASSPEGSKVGTEAFF. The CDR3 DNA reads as TGTGCCAGCAGCCCAGAGGGGAGCAAGGTGGGCACTGAAGCTTTCTTT.

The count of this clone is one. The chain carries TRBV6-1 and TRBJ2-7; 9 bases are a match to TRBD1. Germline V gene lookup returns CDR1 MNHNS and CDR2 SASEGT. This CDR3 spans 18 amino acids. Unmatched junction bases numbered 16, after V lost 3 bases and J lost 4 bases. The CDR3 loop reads CASSDGGDRVSPFYEQYF. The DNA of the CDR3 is TGTGCCAGCAGTGATGGAGGGGACAGGGTGAGCCCTTTTTACGAGCAGTACTTC.

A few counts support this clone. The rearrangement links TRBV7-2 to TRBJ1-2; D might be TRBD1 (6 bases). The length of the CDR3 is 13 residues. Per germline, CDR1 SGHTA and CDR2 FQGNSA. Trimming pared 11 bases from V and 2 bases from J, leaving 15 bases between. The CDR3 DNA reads TGTGCCGGGACTACAGGGCCCAACTATGGCTACACCTTC. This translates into CAGTTGPNYGYTF.

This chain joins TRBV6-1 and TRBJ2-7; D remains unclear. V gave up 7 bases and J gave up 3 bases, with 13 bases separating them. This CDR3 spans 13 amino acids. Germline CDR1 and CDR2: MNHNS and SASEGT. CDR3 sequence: CASTPDNSYEQYF. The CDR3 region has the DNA TGTGCCAGCACGCCGGATAACAGCTACGAGCAGTACTTC.

Here the CDR3 DNA reads TGTGCCTGGAAGTGCGGACTAGCGGATACCTACGAGCAGTACTTC. Amino acid sequence: CAWKCGLADTYEQYF. V usage is TRBV30 and J usage is TRBJ2-7; 10 bases match TRBD2. The germline V gene encodes CDR1 GTSNPN and CDR2 SVGIG (reference sequence). The ends lost 4 bases at V and 2 bases at J; junction bases unmatched: 8. The CDR3 covers 15 residues.

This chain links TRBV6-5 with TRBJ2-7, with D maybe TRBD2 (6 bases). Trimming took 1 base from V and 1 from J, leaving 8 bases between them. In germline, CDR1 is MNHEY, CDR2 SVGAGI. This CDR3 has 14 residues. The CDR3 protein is CASSYWGESYEQYF. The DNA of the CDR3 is TGTGCCAGCAGTTACTGGGGGGAGTCCTACGAGCAGTACTTC.

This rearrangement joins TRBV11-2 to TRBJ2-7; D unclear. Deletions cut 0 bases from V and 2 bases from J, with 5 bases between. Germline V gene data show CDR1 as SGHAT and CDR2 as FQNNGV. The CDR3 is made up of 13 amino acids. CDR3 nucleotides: TGTGCCAGCAGCTTAGATAGTCCCTACGAGCAGTACTTC. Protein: CASSLDSPYEQYF.

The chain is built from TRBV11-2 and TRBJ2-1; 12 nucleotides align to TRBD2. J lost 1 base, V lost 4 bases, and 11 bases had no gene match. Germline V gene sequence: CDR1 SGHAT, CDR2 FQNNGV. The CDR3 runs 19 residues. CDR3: CASSSMKTSGSQSYNEQFF. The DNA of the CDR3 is TGTGCCAGCAGCTCCATGAAGACTAGCGGGAGTCAATCCTACAATGAGCAGTTCTTC. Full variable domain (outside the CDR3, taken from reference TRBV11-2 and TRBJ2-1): EAGVAQSPRYKIIEKRQSVAFWCNPISGHATLYWYQQILGQGPKLLIQFQNNGVVDDSQLPKDRFSAERLKGVDSTLKIQPAKLEDSAVYLCASSSMKTSGSQSYNEQFFGPGTRLTVL.

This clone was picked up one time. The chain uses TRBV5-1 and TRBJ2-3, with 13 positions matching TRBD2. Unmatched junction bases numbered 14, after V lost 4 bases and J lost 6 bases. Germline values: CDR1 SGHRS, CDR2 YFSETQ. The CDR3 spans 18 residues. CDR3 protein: CASSIGLAGANEKDTQYF. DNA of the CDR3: TGCGCCAGCAGCATAGGACTAGCGGGAGCGAATGAGAAGGATACGCAGTATTTT.

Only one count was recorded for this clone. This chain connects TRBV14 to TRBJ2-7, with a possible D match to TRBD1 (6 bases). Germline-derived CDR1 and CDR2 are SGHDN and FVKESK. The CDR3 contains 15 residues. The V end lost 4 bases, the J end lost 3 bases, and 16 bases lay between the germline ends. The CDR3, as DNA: TGTGCCAGCAGCCCCAGGGGATACCCTAACTACGAGCAGTACTTC. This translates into CASSPRGYPNYEQYF.

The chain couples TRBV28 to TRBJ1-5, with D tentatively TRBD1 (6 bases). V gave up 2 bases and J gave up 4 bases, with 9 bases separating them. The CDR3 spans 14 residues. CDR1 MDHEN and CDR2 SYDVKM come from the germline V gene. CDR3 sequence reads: CASSLHRANQPQHF. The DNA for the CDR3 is TGTGCCAGCAGTTTACACAGGGCGAATCAGCCCCAGCATTTT.

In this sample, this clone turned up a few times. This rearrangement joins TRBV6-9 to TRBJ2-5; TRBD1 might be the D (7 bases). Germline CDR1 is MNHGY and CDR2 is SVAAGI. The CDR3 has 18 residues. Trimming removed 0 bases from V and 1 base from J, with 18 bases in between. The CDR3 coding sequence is TGTGCCAGCAGTTATTCACGGCGGAGGGCAGGGGGCCAAGAGACCCAGTACTTC. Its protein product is CASSYSRRRAGGQETQYF.